This TCR beta chain originates from a study of T-cell memory formation after mild COVID-19. 5'RACE with constant-segment primers built TCRalpha and TCRbeta cDNA libraries with UMIs. One entry per CDR3 protein, called by TCRdb with MiXCR from the 5' RACE reads. The data hold about 350,000 distinct CDR3 sequences, with about 13% observed a single time. Material for sequencing was PBMCs or a T cell subset sorted from them (not recorded which). This sequence originates from a man between 18 and 29 years old who had mild COVID-19 (a few samples of this study predate the infection). Cell type and time point are not known.

The CDR3 loop is CASSYGSHTEAFF. CDR3 DNA sequence: TGTGCCAGCAGTTACGGGAGTCATACTGAAGCTTTCTTT. The genes are TRBV6-5 and TRBJ1-1; no clear D. Germline CDR1 MNHEY, CDR2 SVGAGI. The V end lost 2 bases, the J end lost 5 bases, and 9 bases lay between the germline ends. The CDR3 is made up of 13 amino acids.